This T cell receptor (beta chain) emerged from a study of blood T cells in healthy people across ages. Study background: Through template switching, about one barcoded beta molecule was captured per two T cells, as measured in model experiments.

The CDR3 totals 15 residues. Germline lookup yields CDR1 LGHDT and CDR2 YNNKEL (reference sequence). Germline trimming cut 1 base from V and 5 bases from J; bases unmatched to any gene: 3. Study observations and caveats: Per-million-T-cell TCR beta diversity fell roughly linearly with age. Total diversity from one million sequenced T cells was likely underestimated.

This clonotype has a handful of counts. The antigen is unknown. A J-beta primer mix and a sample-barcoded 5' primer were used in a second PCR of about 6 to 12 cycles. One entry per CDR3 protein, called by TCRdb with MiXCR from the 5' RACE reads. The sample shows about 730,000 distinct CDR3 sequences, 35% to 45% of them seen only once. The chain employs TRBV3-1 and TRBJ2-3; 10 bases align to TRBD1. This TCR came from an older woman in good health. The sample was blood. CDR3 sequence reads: CASSQAGTGEDTQYF. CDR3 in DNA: TGTGCCAGCAGCCAAGCCGGGACAGGGGAAGATACGCAGTATTTT.